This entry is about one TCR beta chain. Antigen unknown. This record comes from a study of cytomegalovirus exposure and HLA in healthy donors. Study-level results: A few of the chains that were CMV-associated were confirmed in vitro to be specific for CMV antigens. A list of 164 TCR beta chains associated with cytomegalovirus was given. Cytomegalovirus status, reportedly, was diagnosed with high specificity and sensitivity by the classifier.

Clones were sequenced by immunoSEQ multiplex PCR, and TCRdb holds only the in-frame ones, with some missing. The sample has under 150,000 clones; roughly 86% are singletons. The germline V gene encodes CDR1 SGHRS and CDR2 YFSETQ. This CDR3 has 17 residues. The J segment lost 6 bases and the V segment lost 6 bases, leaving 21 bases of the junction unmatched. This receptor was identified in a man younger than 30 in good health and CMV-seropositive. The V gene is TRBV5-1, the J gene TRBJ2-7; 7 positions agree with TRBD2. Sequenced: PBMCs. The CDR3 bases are TGCGCCAGCACGAGTTCGACGGCGGGGGTAGCGGCGGGCGAGCAGTACTTC. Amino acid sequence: CASTSSTAGVAAGEQYF.